The 15 T cell receptor beta chains listed next were all sequenced from one sample in a study of shared clonotypes between healthy human individuals. CD45RO-negative, CCR7-selected cells formed the naive CD8 fraction, which excluded terminally differentiated effector memory CD45RA+ cells. Here immunoSEQ multiplex PCR was the method, and the copy in TCRdb shows in-frame clones only, minus some. This sample has 1.5 million to 2.5 million clones, with about 95% found just once. Material for sequencing was naive CD8+ T cells sorted from blood. The source is a man between 18 and 35 years old in good health.

The chain joins TRBV7-9 to TRBJ1-5; perhaps TRBD1 as D (6 bases). Germline V gene lookup returns CDR1 SEHNR and CDR2 FQNEAQ (reference sequence). CDR3 length: 15 amino acids. Trimming took off 1 base at V and 12 bases at J, with 19 bases between the two ends. Here the CDR3 DNA reads TGTGCCAGCAGCTTAGGGTCCCACAGGGAATCATTCCAGCATTTT. Translated: CASSLGSHRESFQHF.

This chain connects TRBV27 to TRBJ2-1; no firm D call. Germline CDR1 and CDR2: MNHEY and SMNVEV (reference sequence). This CDR3 comprises 14 residues. V dropped 5 bases and J dropped 4 bases, with 12 bases sitting between them. CDR3 in amino acids: CASSLALVYNEQFF. CDR3 nucleotide sequence: TGTGCCAGCAGTCTGGCACTGGTTTACAATGAGCAGTTCTTC.

The chain couples TRBV5-5 to TRBJ1-1; D is unclear. The CDR3 length is 13 residues. V lost 4 bases and J lost 1, with 8 bases in between. Per the germline V gene, CDR1 is SGHKS and CDR2 is YYEKEE (reference sequence). CDR3 in DNA: TGTGCCAGCAGCCCATGGGGGAACACTGAAGCTTTCTTT. Translated, it gives CASSPWGNTEAFF.

The genes are TRBV6-5 and TRBJ2-1; possible D gene TRBD1, 5 bases. The CDR3 runs 14 residues. Germline V gives CDR1 MNHEY, CDR2 SVGAGI. Trimming removed 11 bases at V and 0 bases at J, with 14 bases between. The CDR3 reads CAVGAVSSYNEQFF. The CDR3 DNA reads TGTGCCGTTGGGGCGGTTAGCTCCTACAATGAGCAGTTCTTC.

V is TRBV6-5 and J is TRBJ2-2, with D unclear. The V gene lost 0 bases and the J gene lost 6 bases, with 11 bases spanning the gap. Germline-derived CDR1 and CDR2 are MNHEY and SVGAGI. The CDR3 extends over 15 amino acids. CDR3 sequence: CASSYSPGAAGELFF. The CDR3 region has the DNA TGTGCCAGCAGTTACTCCCCGGGTGCGGCCGGGGAGCTGTTTTTT.

A single count supports this clone. This sample also contains other DNA sequences that code for the same CDR3. This CDR3 reads CASSFGGTDYEQYF. The CDR3 nucleotides are TGTGCCAGCAGTTTTGGGGGGACGGACTACGAGCAGTACTTC. The V call is TRBV27, the J call TRBJ2-7, with a possible D match to TRBD2 (6 bases). V was cut by 3 bases and J by 3 bases, with 12 bases left in between. CDR1 and CDR2 from the germline V gene are MNHEY and SMNVEV (reference sequence). The CDR3 contains 14 residues.

In its sample, this clone was seen once. This sequence joins TRBV5-6 and TRBJ1-4, with 9 bases fitting TRBD1. This CDR3 contains 18 residues. V dropped 3 bases and J dropped 2; count of bases not matched to a gene: 11. Germline-derived CDR1 and CDR2 are SGHDT and YYEEEE. The CDR3 DNA sequence: TGTGCCAGCAGCTCCTGGGACAGGGAAGGTCAGACTAATGAAAAACTGTTTTTT. It translates to CASSSWDREGQTNEKLFF.

This clone has more than one count but fewer than ten. The chain carries TRBV30 and TRBJ1-1, with TRBD1 as a possible D gene (5 bases). Germline V gene data show CDR1 as GTSNPN and CDR2 as SVGIG (reference sequence). V was cut by 0 bases and J by 5 bases, with 10 bases left in between. The CDR3 has 13 residues. CDR3 sequence: CAWSVGRETEAFF. CDR3 nucleotide sequence: TGTGCCTGGAGTGTAGGCAGGGAGACTGAAGCTTTCTTT.

The rearrangement uses TRBV28 and TRBJ1-5; D gene unclear. The CDR3 is made up of 14 amino acids. The germline gives CDR1 MDHEN, CDR2 SYDVKM. The V and J ends lost 6 bases and 3 bases respectively, with 12 bases between them. This chain's CDR3 is CASSLDGLNQPQHF. The CDR3 nucleotides are TGTGCCAGCAGCTTAGACGGACTCAATCAGCCCCAGCATTTT.

The chain recombines TRBV6-1 with TRBJ2-7, with unresolved D. Trimming took 5 bases from V and 7 from J, leaving 9 bases between them. Germline CDR1 and CDR2: MNHNS and SASEGT. This CDR3 is 11 amino acids long. The CDR3 nucleotides read TGTGCCAGCAGTAATGGAGCGGAGCAGTACTTC. Residues: CASSNGAEQYF.

This chain uses TRBV9 with TRBJ2-7; unclear D gene. CDR3 size: 16 residues. The V end was cut by 0 bases, the J end by 0 bases, with 13 bases between. Germline V lookup: CDR1 SGDLS, CDR2 YYNGEE. CDR3 sequence: CASSVGRNGVSYEQYF. In DNA form, the CDR3 reads TGTGCCAGCAGCGTAGGAAGGAATGGGGTCTCCTACGAGCAGTACTTC.

The V and J genes are TRBV10-3 and TRBJ2-7; TRBD2 matches 10 bases. V lost 8 bases to trimming and J lost 5 bases; unmatched junction nucleotides: 9. The CDR3 has 14 residues. Germline V gene lookup returns CDR1 ENHRY and CDR2 SYGVKD. CDR3 DNA: TGTGCCATCGTTTCTAGCGGGAGTTTCCACGAGCAGTACTTC. Protein: CAIVSSGSFHEQYF.

The chain combines TRBV6-5 with TRBJ1-1; TRBD1 aligns across 7 bases. From germline, CDR1 is MNHEY and CDR2 SVGAGI. This CDR3 spans 13 amino acids. Trimming removed 7 bases from V and 4 bases from J; junction bases left unmatched: 6. In DNA form, the CDR3 reads TGTGCCAGCACCATGACAGGGAGCACTGAAGCTTTCTTT. Protein product: CASTMTGSTEAFF.

The genes are TRBV28 and TRBJ1-5; a weak D match, TRBD1 (6 bases). CDR1 and CDR2 from the germline V gene are MDHEN and SYDVKM. V lost 5 bases to trimming and J lost 7 bases, with 15 bases between them. CDR3 length: 14 amino acids. CDR3 in amino acids: CASSTTGLGQPQHF. For the CDR3, the DNA is TGTGCCAGCAGTACTACAGGGCTAGGACAGCCCCAGCATTTT.

This clone was found a few times. The chain uses TRBV2 and TRBJ1-2, with unresolved D. The CDR3 contains 10 residues. Germline-derived CDR1 and CDR2 are SNHLY and FYNNEI. The germline V and J ends were trimmed by 9 bases and 7 bases, with 9 bases remaining between them. CDR3 protein: CARGEGGYTF. The CDR3 DNA sequence: TGTGCCAGGGGAGAGGGTGGCTACACCTTC.